This T cell receptor (beta chain) comes out of a study of T cells in narcolepsy. The study's findings and limits: Autoreactive clone sequences were missing from some blood memory CD4+ repertoires. Reportedly, autoreactive clonotypes were serially detected in patients' blood but not controls'. Comparing one patient's CSF and blood CD4+ clonotypes highlighted HCRT- and TRIB2-specific autoreactive clonotypes.

Using immunoSEQ multiplex PCR, the repertoire was profiled, and TCRdb retains in-frame clones only, with some absent. The data hold some 35,000 clones, with about four fifths observed a single time. The CDR3 consists of 15 residues. V lost 1 base, J lost 0 bases, and 11 bases lay in between. The germline V gene encodes CDR1 SGHNT and CDR2 YYREEE (reference sequence). This clone was counted between two and nine times. Its antigen is still unknown. Sequencing input: memory (CD45RA-) CD4+ T cells from blood. The sequence was obtained from a human donor in good health. The J gene is TRBJ2-7, the V gene TRBV5-4, with D maybe TRBD2 (6 bases). CDR3 in DNA: TGTGCCAGCAGCTTGCCTAGCGCGAGCTCCTACGAGCAGTACTTC. Translating it yields CASSLPSASSYEQYF.